This T cell receptor beta chain is from a study of T cell repertoires in cytomegalovirus infection. In the case of this clonotype: Its antigen remains unidentified.

TCRdb reanalysed the reads using MiXCR and keeps one entry per CDR3 protein. This sample has approximately 770,000 distinct CDR3 sequences; roughly 29% occur once, and the top ten carry over 10%. The sequences come from cultured CD8+ T cells from PBMCs, collected from culture after CMV antigen stimulation. This TCR derives from a human donor in good health (CMV status not recorded). Some clones in this sample may be carry-over from other donors' samples.

Here the CDR3 DNA reads TGTGCCAGCAGTACCCTTGGACGGAACACTGAAGCTTTCTTT. Residues: CASSTLGRNTEAFF. The rearrangement uses TRBV27 and TRBJ1-1; D gene ambiguous. The CDR3 extends over 14 amino acids. Trimming took off 5 bases at V and 1 base at J, with 11 bases between the two ends. Germline loops: CDR1 MNHEY, CDR2 SMNVEV (reference sequence).